What follows are 6 T cell receptor beta chains derived from one specimen sequenced in a study of blood T cell repertoires in COVID-19. Profiled with immunoSEQ multiplex PCR; TCRdb holds only in-frame clones, not every one. The sample lists about 140,000 clones, about 85% occurring once. Sequenced sample: peripheral blood. All receptors come from a human donor in a cohort sampled during active COVID-19.

In its sample, this clone was seen a few times. One end of the junction varies from germline; a read error may be responsible. This sequence joins TRBV7-7 and TRBJ2-5, with a weak D call TRBD2 (6 bases). This CDR3 comprises 15 residues. Germline CDR1 SSHAT, CDR2 FNYEAQ (reference sequence). The CDR3 here is CASSLGSFRGETQYF. For the CDR3, the DNA is TGTGCTAGCAGCTTAGGTTCCTTCCGGGGGGAGACCCAGTACTTC.

The V and J genes are TRBV12-3 or TRBV12-4 and TRBJ2-5; D is possibly TRBD2 (5 bases). Trimming removed 3 bases at V and 1 base at J, with 6 bases between. The CDR3 runs 13 residues. CDR3 in DNA: TGTGCCAGCAGTTTGACTATCCAAGAGACCCAGTACTTC. Translating it yields CASSLTIQETQYF.

This clone was found a few times. V and J are TRBV7-9 and TRBJ2-5, with D possibly TRBD1 on 7 matching bases. The CDR3 length is 12 residues. CDR1 is SEHNR and CDR2 is FQNEAQ in the germline V gene (reference sequence). Trimming removed 6 bases at V and 5 bases at J, with 10 bases between. The CDR3 DNA reads as TGTGCCAGCAGGTCAGGGGGGGAGACCCAGTACTTC. Its protein product is CASRSGGETQYF.

The chain combines TRBV24-1 with TRBJ2-1; no firm D call. The CDR3 covers 12 residues. Germline CDR1 KGHDR, CDR2 SFDVKD. V was cut by 5 bases and J by 6 bases, with 7 bases left in between. In DNA form, the CDR3 reads TGTGCCACCAGTGGTAAGAGCAATGAGCAGTTCTTC. It yields the protein CATSGKSNEQFF.

The V and J genes are TRBV30 and TRBJ1-1, with D possibly matching TRBD1 (6 bases). The V end was cut by 3 bases, the J end by 6 bases, with 11 bases between. The CDR3 has 12 residues. The germline V gene has CDR1 GTSNPN and CDR2 SVGIG (reference sequence). CDR3 DNA: TGTGCCTGGAGCACAGGGACCGCTGAAGCTTTCTTT. The encoded protein is CAWSTGTAEAFF.

The J gene is TRBJ2-5, the V gene TRBV3-1 (or the pseudogene TRBV3-2); 7 nucleotides line up with TRBD1. This CDR3 has 14 amino acids. V dropped 6 bases and J dropped 3; count of bases not matched to a gene: 7. The germline V gene encodes CDR1 LGHDT and CDR2 YNNKEL (reference sequence). The CDR3 DNA follows: TGTGCCAGCAGGCTTGCAGGGGGAGAAGAGACCCAGTACTTC. Its translation is CASRLAGGEETQYF.